This TCR beta chain was obtained from a study of blood T cells in healthy people across ages. Trimming removed 2 bases from V and 4 bases from J, with 7 bases in between. This CDR3 is 13 amino acids long. Germline values: CDR1 MNHEY, CDR2 SVGAGI. This clonotype was seen more than once but under ten times. Its antigen is unidentified. A J-beta primer mix and a sample-barcoded 5' primer were used in a second PCR of roughly 6 to 11 cycles. Template switching added a 12-random-nucleotide identifier to every cDNA molecule. TCRdb re-derived calls from the 5' RACE reads in MiXCR, one entry per CDR3 protein. The data contain more than 450,000 distinct CDR3 sequences, about 28% of them singletons. Study results and limitations: Roughly linearly, TCR beta diversity per million T cells fell as age increased. Fewer expanded clones and more diversity marked long-lived versus aged donors.

Another study also made use of these data, one on T cells of mothers and their children.

V gene TRBV6-5 combines with J gene TRBJ2-3; D is undetermined. The sequencing input was blood. The receptor was derived from a boy aged 2 to 10 in good health. CDR3 sequence (DNA): TGTGCCAGCAGTTACACCCTATCAGATACGCAGTATTTT. As protein: CASSYTLSDTQYF.